This T cell receptor beta chain originates from a study of blood T cell repertoires in COVID-19. About the study: Acute and convalescent COVID-19 specimens originated in the United States, Italy and Spain. The cDNA or gDNA used as material had been derived from T cells, B-cell-depleted T cells, or PBMCs.

Sequenced by immunoSEQ multiplex PCR; TCRdb stores in-frame clones only, minus some. The sample has about 180,000 clones; around 85% are singletons. This clone was seen just once. The germline V gene has CDR1 MRHNA and CDR2 SNTAGT. The V end lost 4 bases, the J end lost 9 bases, and 16 bases lay between the germline ends. The CDR3 consists of 14 residues. The chain combines TRBV6-4 with TRBJ2-1; D is perhaps TRBD1 (6 bases). Sequenced input: peripheral blood. The clonotype was recovered from a woman over 75 with acute or convalescent COVID-19. CDR3 sequence reads: CASSAQGPGSEQFF. The CDR3 DNA reads TGTGCCAGCAGTGCACAGGGTCCTGGGAGTGAGCAGTTCTTC.